The clone carrying this T cell receptor (beta chain) showed up just once. This CDR3 has 14 amino acids. The V and J ends lost 1 base and 9 bases, in that order; junction bases with no gene match: 5. Germline CDR1 and CDR2: SGDLS and YYNGEE. The sample comes from a study of blood T cell repertoires in COVID-19. For the study at large: Samples came from the United States, Italy and Spain, spanning acute and convalescent COVID-19.

Clones were read by immunoSEQ multiplex PCR, and TCRdb kept only the in-frame ones, dropping some. The sample holds roughly 340,000 clones, around 91% seen once. The sequencing sample was made of PBMCs or T cells enriched from blood (not recorded which). This clonotype originated in a man between 18 and 29 years old who had recovered from COVID-19. The rearrangement uses TRBV9 and TRBJ2-1, with 9 bases fitting TRBD2. The CDR3 coding sequence is TGTGCCAGCAGCGTAAGGACTAGCGTTTCTGAGCAGTTCTTC. This encodes CASSVRTSVSEQFF.